This is a list of T cell receptor beta chains from one sample in a study of cytomegalovirus exposure and HLA in healthy donors. Clones were sequenced by immunoSEQ multiplex PCR, and TCRdb holds only the in-frame ones, with some missing. The data show hundreds of thousands of clones, roughly 88% seen once. The source material was PBMCs. The receptor source for this set is a boy between 2 and 10 years old in good health and CMV-seronegative. The CDR3 runs from the conserved cysteine through the conserved F or W. A D gene is named only where the DNA matches it firmly. The size field is filled for only some rows; it gives once, few, many or a size class.

CDR3	DNA	size	D	V	J
CASSYGQGVDQPQHF	TGTGCCAGCAGCTACGGACAGGGGGTTGATCAGCCCCAGCATTTT	.	TRBD1	TRBV5-6	TRBJ1-5
CASSDGQGNGYTF	TGTGCCAGCAGCGATGGACAGGGGAATGGCTACACCTTC	.	TRBD1	TRBV7-3	TRBJ1-2
CASSYSDTCEQYF	TGTGCCAGCAGTTACTCGGACACCTGCGAGCAGTACTTC	.	.	TRBV6-5	TRBJ2-7
CASSPQVAGAYNEQFF	TGTGCCAGCAGCCCGCAGGTAGCGGGGGCTTACAATGAGCAGTTCTTC	.	TRBD2	TRBV7-9	TRBJ2-1
CASSWTGDSGELFF	TGCGCCAGCAGCTGGACAGGTGATTCAGGGGAGCTGTTTTTT	.	TRBD1	TRBV5-1	TRBJ2-2
CASSLDSGSRGYTF	TGTGCCAGCTCACTAGATTCCGGTTCTCGGGGCTACACCTTC	.	.	TRBV18	TRBJ1-2
CASSRTSEGAKNIQYF	TGCGCCAGCAGCCGGACTAGCGAGGGAGCCAAAAACATTCAGTACTTC	.	TRBD2	TRBV5-1	TRBJ2-4
CAWSAGVSGNTIYF	TGTGCCTGGAGTGCCGGAGTCTCTGGAAACACCATATATTTT	.	.	TRBV30	TRBJ1-3
CASTSTSGGTILREQYF	TGCGCCAGCACCTCGACTAGCGGGGGGACAATCTTGCGCGAGCAGTACTTC	.	TRBD2	TRBV10-2	TRBJ2-7
CAGEAGGNTEAFF	TGTGCCGGAGAGGCCGGGGGGAACACTGAAGCTTTCTTT	.	.	TRBV30	TRBJ1-1
CASSLVAGGDTQYF	TGTGCCAGCAGCTTAGTAGCGGGCGGGGATACGCAGTATTTT	.	TRBD2	TRBV7-2	TRBJ2-3
CASSEGGRGAFF	TGTGCCAGCAGTGAAGGAGGGCGGGGAGCTTTCTTT	few	.	TRBV6-1	TRBJ1-1
CASSVTSAGSIYNEQFF	TGTGCCAGCAGTGTTACCTCGGCGGGGTCTATCTACAATGAGCAGTTCTTC	.	.	TRBV2	TRBJ2-1
CASSLRNRGRVVDTEAFF	TGTGCCAGCAGCTTAAGGAACAGGGGGCGAGTAGTGGACACTGAAGCTTTCTTT	.	TRBD1	TRBV7-9	TRBJ1-1
CASSFSGLSYEQYF	TGTGCCAGCAGCTTCTCGGGACTCTCCTACGAGCAGTACTTC	few	.	TRBV5-8	TRBJ2-7
CASSPRQGKRGDTQYF	TGTGCCAGCAGCCCGCGACAGGGGAAGAGGGGAGATACGCAGTATTTT	.	TRBD1	TRBV5-8	TRBJ2-3
CASSMGTGNTDTQYF	TGTGCCAGTAGTATGGGGACAGGGAACACAGATACGCAGTATTTT	once	TRBD1	TRBV19	TRBJ2-3
CASSLGQSYNEQFF	TGTGCCAGCAGCCTCGGACAGTCCTACAATGAGCAGTTCTTC	.	.	TRBV4-2	TRBJ2-1
CATYVPGVPTETQYF	TGTGCCACCTACGTGCCCGGGGTGCCGACAGAGACCCAGTACTTC	.	.	TRBV28	TRBJ2-5
CASSLMGQNTEAFF	TGTGCCAGCAGCTTAATGGGACAGAACACTGAAGCTTTCTTT	.	.	TRBV7-9	TRBJ1-1
CASSRDFSYEQYF	TGTGCCAGCAGCCGGGACTTCTCCTACGAGCAGTACTTC	once	.	TRBV5-5	TRBJ2-7
CATSRELDSYEQYF	TGTGCCACCAGCAGGGAACTAGACTCCTACGAGCAGTACTTC	.	.	TRBV15	TRBJ2-7
CASSLRSLAGVGEQFF	TGTGCCAGCAGCTTGAGATCGCTAGCGGGAGTGGGGGAGCAGTTCTTC	.	TRBD2	TRBV5-4	TRBJ2-1
CAWSRDRYNEQFF	TGTGCCTGGAGCCGGGACAGGTACAATGAGCAGTTCTTC	few	TRBD1	TRBV30	TRBJ2-1
CASSGSLEGGSFYEQYF	TGTGCCAGCAGTGGGTCCTTAGAGGGAGGGTCCTTCTACGAGCAGTACTTC	.	TRBD2	TRBV25-1	TRBJ2-7
CASSTGTGLSGELFF	TGTGCCAGCAGTACCGGGACAGGGTTGTCCGGGGAGCTGTTTTTT	.	TRBD1	TRBV11-2	TRBJ2-2
CASSDRQGAGNEQFF	TGTGCCAGCAGTGATCGGCAGGGGGCCGGGAATGAGCAGTTCTTC	.	TRBD1	TRBV2	TRBJ2-1
CASSVSQNNEQFF	TGTGCCAGCAGCGTTTCTCAGAACAATGAGCAGTTCTTC	.	.	TRBV9	TRBJ2-1
CASTHARETEAFF	TGTGCCAGTACCCACGCACGGGAAACTGAAGCTTTCTTT	.	.	TRBV19	TRBJ1-1
CASSQKTSGLDTQYF	TGTGCCAGCAGCCAAAAGACTAGCGGGCTGGATACGCAGTATTTT	.	TRBD2	TRBV7-2	TRBJ2-3
CASSEVRTGTQYF	TGTGCCAGCAGTGAAGTTCGCACAGGTACGCAGTATTTT	.	.	TRBV2	TRBJ2-3
CASSPWGTGAARPQHF	.	.	.	TRBV21-1	TRBJ1-5
CASSPRGYTGELFF	TGTGCCAGTAGCCCACGGGGTTACACCGGGGAGCTGTTTTTT	.	.	TRBV19	TRBJ2-2
CASSVASSGAYEQYF	TGTGCCAGCAGCGTCGCGTCTAGCGGAGCCTACGAGCAGTACTTC	.	TRBD2	TRBV9	TRBJ2-7
CASSRQGLYEQYF	TGTGCCAGCAGTAGGCAGGGGTTGTACGAGCAGTACTTC	.	.	TRBV6-1	TRBJ2-7
CASRRPREKLFF	TGTGCCAGCAGACGACCGAGGGAAAAACTGTTTTTT	few	.	TRBV6-6	TRBJ1-4
CASSYPNNEQFF	TGTGCCAGCAGTTACCCAAACAATGAGCAGTTCTTC	.	.	TRBV6-6	TRBJ2-1
CASSSPDREDQPQHF	TGTGCCAGCAGCTCGCCGGACAGGGAGGATCAGCCCCAGCATTTT	many	TRBD1	TRBV5-8	TRBJ1-5
CASSAGQGEGYTF	TGTGCCAGCAGCGCCGGACAGGGGGAAGGCTACACCTTC	.	TRBD1	TRBV7-3	TRBJ1-2
CASSIDPGSYNEQFF	TGTGCCAGTAGTATAGACCCCGGCTCCTACAATGAGCAGTTCTTC	.	.	TRBV19	TRBJ2-1
CASSQELVASGENEQFF	TGCGCCAGCAGCCAAGAATTAGTGGCTAGCGGGGAGAATGAGCAGTTCTTC	.	TRBD2	TRBV4-1	TRBJ2-1